The next 17 T cell receptor beta chains were all read from a single sample in a study of shared clonotypes between healthy human individuals. Measured with immunoSEQ multiplex PCR; TCRdb has only the in-frame clones, and not every one. The table includes about 1.1 million clones, around 78% detected once. Sequencing input: memory CD4+ T cells from PBMCs. Subset described: CD45RA-negative fraction. All receptors derive from a man younger than 35 in good health. Some clones in this sample may be carry-over from other donors' samples.

The J gene is TRBJ2-7, the V gene TRBV28; a possible D gene is TRBD1 (6 bases). With 6 bases removed from V and 3 bases from J, the gap between germline ends came to 12 bases. Germline V gene sequence: CDR1 MDHEN, CDR2 SYDVKM. This CDR3 is built from 13 residues. The CDR3 DNA follows: TGTGCCAGCAGCCCCCGGACAGTCTACGAGCAGTACTTC. This codes for CASSPRTVYEQYF.

The rearrangement uses TRBV15 and TRBJ2-1, with 7 bases that match TRBD2. Germline assignment: CDR1 LNHNV and CDR2 YYDKDF (reference sequence). With V trimmed by 5 bases and J by 0 bases, 4 bases remained unmatched. The CDR3 is 15 amino acids. The CDR3 nucleotides read TGTGCCACCAGCCCCAGGACTAGCTCCTACAATGAGCAGTTCTTC. Amino acid sequence: CATSPRTSSYNEQFF.

Of note for this clone: Possible read error: a much larger clone is one base away. V usage is TRBV30 and J usage is TRBJ2-5; TRBD2 might be the D (6 bases). The CDR3 spans 15 residues. CDR1 and CDR2 from the germline V gene are GTSNPN and SVGIG (reference sequence). The CDR3: CARSSGSTRGETQYF. The CDR3 coding sequence is TGTGCCCGGAGTAGCGGTAGTACTCGTGGAGAGACCCAGTACTTC.

The V gene is TRBV7-2, the J gene TRBJ2-7; weak D call: TRBD1 (5 bases). The CDR3 sequence is 13 residues long. Trimming removed 4 bases from V and 10 bases from J, with 17 bases in between. The germline V gene has CDR1 SGHTA and CDR2 FQGNSA. The CDR3 is CASSSGPSRNQYF. In DNA, the CDR3 is TGTGCCAGCAGCTCAGGGCCCTCACGAAACCAGTACTTC.

The rearrangement links TRBV4-2 to TRBJ2-2, with D perhaps matching TRBD1 or TRBD2 (5 bases each). V gave up 4 bases and J gave up 2 bases, with 14 bases separating them. Germline loops: CDR1 LGHNA, CDR2 YNFKEQ. The CDR3 has 16 amino acids. CDR3 amino acids: CASSPPGTKNTGELFF. CDR3 DNA: TGTGCCAGCAGCCCCCCCGGGACGAAAAACACCGGGGAGCTGTTTTTT.

The chain couples TRBV28 to TRBJ1-2; D might be TRBD1 (6 bases). This CDR3 is built from 15 residues. V lost 3 bases and J 4 bases, leaving 15 bases between the germline ends. Per germline, CDR1 MDHEN and CDR2 SYDVKM. CDR3 in DNA: TGTGCCAGCAGTTTCAACCTGGACAGCCCCTATGGCTACACCTTC. Its protein product is CASSFNLDSPYGYTF.

V gene TRBV4-1 combines with J gene TRBJ2-3; TRBD2 might be the D (6 bases). The CDR3 is 14 amino acids. CDR1 and CDR2 (germline): MGHRA, YSYEKL. Trimming took off 0 bases at V and 10 bases at J, with 14 bases between the two ends. CDR3 region: CASSQDRTGGAQYF. DNA for the CDR3: TGCGCCAGCAGCCAAGATAGGACCGGGGGTGCGCAGTATTTT.

J is TRBJ2-7 and V is TRBV6-6, with D possibly TRBD1 on 5 matching bases. The germline V gene encodes CDR1 MNHNY and CDR2 SVGAGI (reference sequence). The CDR3 has 14 amino acids. Trimming left V 2 bases short and J 4 bases short, with 12 bases between. The CDR3 protein is CASSYSAGRYEQYF. CDR3 bases: TGTGCCAGCAGTTACAGCGCAGGGCGGTACGAGCAGTACTTC.

The chain has TRBV5-8 and TRBJ2-3, with D possibly matching TRBD1 (6 bases). The ends were cut back, 2 bases at V and 3 bases at J, with 13 bases in the middle. CDR1 SGHTS and CDR2 YDEGEE come from the germline V gene. This CDR3 has 15 residues. The CDR3 is CASSFYRTDTDTQYF. The CDR3 DNA sequence: TGTGCCAGCAGCTTTTATCGGACAGATACAGATACGCAGTATTTT.

This clone has at least ten counts. Other DNA sequences in the sample encode the same CDR3. The V gene is TRBV2, the J gene TRBJ1-2, with a weak D call TRBD1 (5 bases). This CDR3 contains 13 residues. CDR1 SNHLY and CDR2 FYNNEI come from the germline V gene. V lost 3 bases and J 4 bases, leaving 9 bases between the germline ends. CDR3 amino acids: CASSERQSYGYTF. CDR3 coding DNA: TGTGCCAGCAGTGAGAGACAGTCCTATGGCTACACCTTC. The whole variable domain, remainder taken from reference TRBV2 and TRBJ1-2, is EPEVTQTPSHQVTQMGQEVILRCVPISNHLYFYWYRQILGQKVEFLVSFYNNEISEKSEIFDDQFSVERPDGSNFTLKIRSTKLEDSAMYFCASSERQSYGYTFGSGTRLTVV.

The CDR3 spells CASSSGLAGNTIYF. The CDR3, as DNA: TGCGCCAGCAGCTCTGGCTTGGCTGGAAACACCATATATTTT. The rearrangement joins TRBV5-1 to TRBJ1-3; no clear D. CDR1 SGHRS and CDR2 YFSETQ come from the germline V gene. The CDR3 extends over 14 amino acids. Between the trimmed V and J ends, which lost 3 bases and 2 bases, there was a span of 9 bases.

The gene calls are TRBV30 and TRBJ2-3; tentatively, D is TRBD2 (6 bases). The germline V gene encodes CDR1 GTSNPN and CDR2 SVGIG (reference sequence). This CDR3 comprises 13 residues. Trimming cost V 2 bases and J 3 bases, with 9 bases left between them. The CDR3 here is CAWSWRGTDTQYF. CDR3 bases: TGTGCCTGGAGTTGGCGGGGTACAGATACGCAGTATTTT.

This clone came up a few times. The chain combines TRBV5-1 with TRBJ2-2; tentative D call: TRBD2 (6 bases). This CDR3 has 17 residues. Trimming pared 2 bases from V and 2 bases from J, leaving 16 bases between. CDR1 and CDR2 (germline): SGHRS, YFSETQ. Here the CDR3 reads CASSFIAASVNTGELFF. DNA for the CDR3: TGCGCCAGCAGCTTTATAGCGGCCTCAGTTAACACCGGGGAGCTGTTTTTT.

V usage is TRBV19 and J usage is TRBJ2-2; 8 bases match TRBD1. The V and J ends lost 5 bases and 6 bases, in that order; junction bases with no gene match: 11. The CDR3 length is 16 residues. The germline V gene encodes CDR1 LNHDA and CDR2 SQIVND (reference sequence). CDR3 sequence: CASSGWTGSFSGELFF. The CDR3 DNA is TGTGCCAGTAGTGGGTGGACAGGGAGTTTTTCCGGGGAGCTGTTTTTT.

The rearrangement uses TRBV18 and TRBJ2-1; D perhaps matches TRBD2 (6 bases). This CDR3 is built from 15 residues. Per the germline V gene, CDR1 is KGHSH and CDR2 is LQKENI. V gave up 6 bases and J gave up 7 bases, with 19 bases separating them. The CDR3 spells CASSPRGRSKNEQFF. CDR3 DNA: TGTGCCAGCTCCCCTCGGGGGAGGTCTAAGAATGAGCAGTTCTTC.

V usage is TRBV21-1 and J usage is TRBJ2-2; TRBD1 is taken as the D call from the table, unchecked against the DNA. TRBV21-1 has pseudogene status. The CDR3 spans 16 residues. CDR3 sequence reads: CASSKGTGGGTGELFF. The CDR3 DNA reads TGTGCCAGCAGCAAGGGGACAGGGGGAGGAACCGGGGAGCTGTTTTTT.

This clone has a single count. The chain is built from TRBV5-1 and TRBJ1-4; weak D call: TRBD1 (5 bases). The CDR3 contains 14 residues. In germline, CDR1 is SGHRS, CDR2 YFSETQ. The V and J ends lost 2 bases and 3 bases respectively, with 8 bases between them. This CDR3 reads CASSFGGANEKLFF. Written as DNA, the CDR3 is TGCGCCAGCAGCTTCGGGGGGGCTAATGAAAAACTGTTTTTT. Looking up the rest from reference TRBV5-1 and TRBJ1-4 gives the full variable domain: KAGVTQTPRYLIKTRGQQVTLSCSPISGHRSVSWYQQTPGQGLQFLFEYFSETQRNKGNFPGRFSGRQFSNSRSEMNVSTLELGDSALYLCASSFGGANEKLFFGSGTQLSVL.